These 20 T cell receptor beta chains were all obtained from the same sample, sequenced in a study of siplizumab effects on memory and regulatory T cells. Sequenced by immunoSEQ multiplex PCR; TCRdb stores in-frame clones only, minus some. Of 80,000 to 130,000 clones listed, around 94% are singletons. Sample: Tregs sorted from blood. The receptors stem from a human donor in good health.

The chain couples TRBV5-6 to TRBJ2-5, with D hard to call. The germline V gene encodes CDR1 SGHDT and CDR2 YYEEEE. CDR3 length: 14 residues. Deletions cut 3 bases from V and 4 bases from J, with 13 bases between. Written as DNA, the CDR3 is TGTGCCAGCAGCTCAACCGGGTCGGGAGAGACCCAGTACTTC. As protein: CASSSTGSGETQYF.

This chain uses TRBV30 with TRBJ2-7; 7 bases are a match to TRBD1. With 4 bases clipped from V and 5 bases from J, the junction kept 11 bases outside the gene matches. This CDR3 is 14 amino acids long. Germline CDR1 and CDR2: GTSNPN and SVGIG (reference sequence). CDR3 loop: CAWNLGTASNEQYF. CDR3 nucleotides: TGTGCCTGGAATCTTGGGACAGCGTCCAACGAGCAGTACTTC.

The V and J genes are TRBV27 and TRBJ2-2; D gene ambiguous. The CDR3 is 12 residues long. Germline CDR1 and CDR2: MNHEY and SMNVEV (reference sequence). Trimming took off 6 bases at V and 6 bases at J, with 8 bases between the two ends. The DNA for the CDR3 is TGTGCCAGCAGGATCATGGCCGGGGAGCTGTTTTTT. Protein sequence: CASRIMAGELFF.

This chain uses TRBV28 with TRBJ1-5; 8 nucleotides match TRBD1. V dropped 4 bases and J dropped 0; count of bases not matched to a gene: 11. The CDR3 length is 18 residues. Germline V gives CDR1 MDHEN, CDR2 SYDVKM. CDR3 coding DNA: TGTGCCAGCAGTTCCTGGACAGGGATCGTTACTAGCAATCAGCCCCAGCATTTT. It codes for CASSSWTGIVTSNQPQHF. Full variable domain (remainder filled in from reference TRBV28 and TRBJ1-5): DVKVTQSSRYLVKRTGEKVFLECVQDMDHENMFWYRQDPGLGLRLIYFSYDVKMKEKGDIPEGYSVSREKKERFSLILESASTNQTSMYLCASSSWTGIVTSNQPQHFGDGTRLSIL.

This chain connects TRBV6-4 to TRBJ2-1; unclear D gene. This CDR3 has 12 residues. Trimming pared 4 bases from V and 15 bases from J, leaving 16 bases between. Per the germline V gene, CDR1 is MRHNA and CDR2 is SNTAGT. CDR3: CASSALGSLWFF. The DNA for the CDR3 is TGTGCCAGCAGTGCCCTCGGTTCCCTCTGGTTCTTC.

This chain joins TRBV6-5 and TRBJ1-2, with D possibly TRBD1 on 6 matching bases. The CDR3 spans 16 residues. V lost 4 bases, J lost 0 bases, and 15 bases lay in between. Germline V gene data show CDR1 as MNHEY and CDR2 as SVGAGI. The CDR3 sequence is CASSLDRFGTNYGYTF. For the CDR3, the DNA is TGTGCCAGCAGTTTAGACAGGTTTGGGACTAACTATGGCTACACCTTC.

This chain connects TRBV7-2 to TRBJ2-1, with D unclear. The length of the CDR3 is 16 residues. Germline V gene sequence: CDR1 SGHTA, CDR2 FQGNSA. The ends were cut back, 0 bases at V and 0 bases at J, with 9 bases in the middle. The CDR3 protein is CASSLASAYSYNEQFF. In nucleotides, the CDR3 is TGTGCCAGCAGCTTAGCGTCAGCTTACTCCTACAATGAGCAGTTCTTC.

The rearrangement links TRBV10-1 to TRBJ2-1; D ambiguous. This CDR3 contains 17 residues. V lost 0 bases, J lost 6 bases, and 18 bases lay in between. Germline V gene data show CDR1 as WNHNN and CDR2 as SYGVQD (reference sequence). DNA for the CDR3: TGCGCCAGCAGTGAGTCGAGTCCCGGGTTAGCCTCCAATGAGCAGTTCTTC. It codes for CASSESSPGLASNEQFF.

V gene TRBV5-5 combines with J gene TRBJ2-1; 11 nucleotides align to TRBD2. The CDR3 is 16 residues long. V gave up 0 bases and J gave up 8 bases; unmatched junction bases: 7. Per the germline V gene, CDR1 is SGHKS and CDR2 is YYEKEE (reference sequence). The CDR3 bases are TGTGCCAGCAGCTTGGTTTCGCGACTAGCGGGATATGAGCAGTTCTTC. Translating gives CASSLVSRLAGYEQFF.

This clone appeared once. The chain uses TRBV7-2 and TRBJ2-7; TRBD1 matches at 8 bases. Per germline, CDR1 SGHTA and CDR2 FQGNSA. The V and J ends lost 4 bases and 4 bases, in that order; junction bases with no gene match: 9. The CDR3 has 15 amino acids. CDR3 amino acids: CASSSGPRGLYEQYF. In DNA, the CDR3 is TGTGCCAGCAGCTCTGGTCCCAGGGGGCTTTACGAGCAGTACTTC.

The chain carries TRBV6-5 and TRBJ1-1; weak D call: TRBD1 (5 bases). CDR1 is MNHEY, CDR2 SVGAGI, per germline. V dropped 2 bases and J dropped 4 bases, with 8 bases sitting between them. This CDR3 is 13 amino acids long. CDR3 nucleotides: TGTGCCAGCAGTTACCAGGGAAGCACTGAAGCTTTCTTT. Encoded protein: CASSYQGSTEAFF.

The J gene is TRBJ2-1, the V gene TRBV29-1; 11 nucleotides align to TRBD2. Germline V gene data show CDR1 as SQVTM and CDR2 as ANQGSEA. V was pared by 7 bases and J by 6 bases, with 8 bases of the junction left unmatched. The CDR3 extends over 14 amino acids. CDR3 residues: CSGWGTSGINEQFF. The DNA of the CDR3 is TGCAGCGGATGGGGGACTAGCGGTATCAATGAGCAGTTCTTC.

This clone was observed a single time. V gene TRBV10-2 combines with J gene TRBJ1-5; tentative D call: TRBD1 (5 bases). CDR1 and CDR2 from the germline V gene are WSHSY and SAAADI. The germline V and J ends were trimmed by 6 bases and 3 bases, with 15 bases remaining between them. The length of the CDR3 is 15 residues. CDR3 amino acids: CASRAGGGLNQPQHF. The DNA of the CDR3 is TGCGCCAGCAGGGCCGGGGGGGGTCTCAATCAGCCCCAGCATTTT.

The chain is built from TRBV5-6 and TRBJ2-3; 9 bases align to TRBD1. The CDR3 extends over 17 amino acids. The V gene's germline CDR1 is SGHDT and CDR2 YYEEEE. Germline trimming cut 4 bases from V and 6 bases from J; bases unmatched to any gene: 15. The CDR3 sequence: CASSRPGTGLRRDTQYF. For the CDR3, the DNA is TGTGCCAGCAGCCGTCCCGGGACAGGGTTAAGGAGGGATACGCAGTATTTT.

The rearrangement joins TRBV6-4 to TRBJ2-1; TRBD2 aligns across 9 bases. Germline CDR1 MRHNA, CDR2 SNTAGT. V lost 3 bases, J lost 2 bases, and 5 bases stayed unmatched. This CDR3 has 16 residues. CDR3 nucleotide sequence: TGTGCCAGCAGTGAATTAGGCGGGAGGGCCTACAATGAGCAGTTCTTC. This encodes CASSELGGRAYNEQFF.

J is TRBJ2-2 and V is TRBV2; D gene ambiguous. Trimming cost V 6 bases and J 1 base, with 9 bases left between them. This CDR3 has 14 residues. Per the germline V gene, CDR1 is SNHLY and CDR2 is FYNNEI. CDR3 DNA: TGTGCCAGCAGAATTAATAGGAACACCGGGGAGCTGTTTTTT. It encodes CASRINRNTGELFF.

This chain links TRBV28 with TRBJ1-1; D uncertain. From germline, CDR1 is MDHEN and CDR2 SYDVKM. This CDR3 is built from 12 residues. Trimming cost V 7 bases and J 7 bases, with 13 bases left between them. CDR3 protein: CASIKGPVEAFF. In DNA, the CDR3 is TGTGCCAGCATAAAGGGCCCTGTTGAAGCTTTCTTT.

The V call is TRBV18, the J call TRBJ2-7; D is perhaps TRBD1 (7 bases). The CDR3 totals 17 residues. V was pared by 1 base and J by 9 bases, with 25 bases between. Per germline, CDR1 KGHSH and CDR2 LQKENI. For the CDR3, the DNA is TGTGCCAGCTCACCACTAATAGTCAAGGGACAGCGGGTCTCGCAGTACTTC. Translation gives CASSPLIVKGQRVSQYF.

The chain couples TRBV28 to TRBJ1-2, with a weak D call TRBD1 (6 bases). Germline CDR1 is MDHEN and CDR2 is SYDVKM. Trimming took off 0 bases at V and 5 bases at J, with 13 bases between the two ends. The CDR3 consists of 15 residues. CDR3 protein: CASSLWDRIGYGYTF. The CDR3 DNA sequence: TGTGCCAGCAGTTTATGGGACAGAATTGGTTATGGCTACACCTTC.

The rearrangement uses TRBV4-1 and TRBJ1-1; 7 bases line up with TRBD1. The CDR3 is 16 residues long. V was pared by 4 bases and J by 0 bases, with 8 bases of the junction left unmatched. Germline CDR1 reads MGHRA; CDR2 reads YSYEKL. The chain's CDR3 is CASSPRQGYMNTEAFF. The CDR3 coding sequence is TGCGCCAGCAGCCCGAGACAGGGTTATATGAACACTGAAGCTTTCTTT.